These T cell receptor beta chains were read from a single sample in a study of cytomegalovirus exposure and HLA in healthy donors. Here immunoSEQ multiplex PCR was the method, and the copy in TCRdb shows in-frame clones only, minus some. Seen here are about 200,000 clones, approximately 86% observed once, and the top ten hold around 0.3%. The sample comprised PBMCs. The receptors shown here come from a woman aged 25 to 45 in good health and CMV-seronegative. Both conserved end residues are part of each CDR3. D genes are given only for firm matches. A row's size may be missing; if present it is once, few, many or a size class.

d_call | j_call | v_call | clone_size | cdr3_nt | cdr3_aa
. | TRBJ2-7 | TRBV19 | . | TGTGCCAGTAGTTCGGAGTACGAGCAGTACTTC | CASSSEYEQYF
. | TRBJ2-2 | TRBV11-2 | . | TGTGCCAGCAGCTTGAGGAGGGAGTTAACCGGGGAGCTGTTTTTT | CASSLRRELTGELFF
TRBD2 | TRBJ2-1 | TRBV6-6 | . | TGTGCCAGCACCACGGGACTAGACTATGAGCAGTTCTTC | CASTTGLDYEQFF
. | TRBJ2-2 | TRBV5-1 | . | TGCGCCAGCAGTTATGGCGGTAACACCGGGGAGCTGTTTTTT | CASSYGGNTGELFF
. | TRBJ2-7 | TRBV28 | . | TGTGCCAGCAGCGCTCCCGGCGGGAACGAGCAGTACTTC | CASSAPGGNEQYF
TRBD2 | TRBJ2-1 | TRBV6-1 | . | TGTGCCAGCGCTGGGACGCGGGAGTCCTACAATGAGCAGTTCTTC | CASAGTRESYNEQFF
. | TRBJ2-2 | TRBV19 | few | TGTGCCAGTAGTACCCAAGGGGTCCGGGAGCTGTTTTTT | CASSTQGVRELFF
. | TRBJ1-1 | TRBV2 | . | TGTGCCAGCGATAAGATCTCGTGGAGTGTCTTT | CASDKISWSVF
. | TRBJ2-3 | TRBV13 | . | TGTGCCAGCAGTGGCCCGGGAAGCACAGATACGCAGTATTTT | CASSGPGSTDTQYF
TRBD1 | TRBJ1-2 | TRBV6-1 | . | TGTGCCAGCAGTGAAGTCGGGGCAGACAGGGGGGGCGGCTACACCTTC | CASSEVGADRGGGYTF
. | TRBJ1-2 | TRBV28 | . | TGTGCCAGCAGCCTCCCAGGGCCGGTTTATGGCTACACCTTC | CASSLPGPVYGYTF
TRBD1 | TRBJ1-1 | TRBV2 | . | TGTGCCAGCAGTACGGACAGGGGTACTGAAGCTTTCTTT | CASSTDRGTEAFF
TRBD2 | TRBJ2-3 | TRBV4-1 | . | TGCGCCAGCAGTCCCCTCCGACTAGCGGGAGGGGCGGATACGCAGTATTTT | CASSPLRLAGGADTQYF